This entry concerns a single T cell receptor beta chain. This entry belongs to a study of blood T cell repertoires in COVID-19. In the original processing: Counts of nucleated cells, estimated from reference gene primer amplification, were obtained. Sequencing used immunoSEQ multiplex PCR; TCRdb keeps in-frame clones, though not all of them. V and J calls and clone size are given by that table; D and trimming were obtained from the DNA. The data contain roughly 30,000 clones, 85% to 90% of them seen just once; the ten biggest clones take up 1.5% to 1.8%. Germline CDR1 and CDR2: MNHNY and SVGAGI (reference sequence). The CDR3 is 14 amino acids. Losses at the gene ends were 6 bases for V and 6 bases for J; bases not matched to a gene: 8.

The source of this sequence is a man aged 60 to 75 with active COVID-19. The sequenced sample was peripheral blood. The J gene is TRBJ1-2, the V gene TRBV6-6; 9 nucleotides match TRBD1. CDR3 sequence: CASRQQGAGDGYTF. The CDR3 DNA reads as TGTGCCAGCAGACAACAGGGGGCTGGGGATGGCTACACCTTC.